The rows below give T cell receptor beta chains drawn from one sample of a study of cytomegalovirus exposure and HLA in healthy donors. The table came from immunoSEQ multiplex PCR; TCRdb's copy has only in-frame clones and leaves some out. The sample lists around 92,000 clones, over 60% occurring once. The sequencing input was PBMCs. The receptors here all came from a human donor in good health. CDR3s include the opening cysteine and the closing phenylalanine or tryptophan. A D gene is named only where the DNA matches it firmly. The size entry is marked missing in some rows and otherwise reads once, few, many or a size class.

abundance	v_gene	j_gene	len	d_gene	CDR3aa
.	TRBV6-5	TRBJ2-3	15	TRBD1	CASSHTGVGTDTQYF
.	TRBV18	TRBJ2-1	15	.	CASSPSGPSYNEQFF
many	TRBV7-9	TRBJ1-1	13	.	CASSLLANTEAFF
.	TRBV30	TRBJ1-2	15	TRBD1	CAWSPGQGPNYGYTF
.	TRBV19	TRBJ1-2	11	.	CASQDIYGYTF
.	TRBV5-6	.	13	.	CASSSGQRYEQYF
.	TRBV18	TRBJ2-3	15	.	CASSPLPGGTDTQYF
.	TRBV5-1	TRBJ1-6	15	TRBD1	CASSVQGAENSPLHF
once	TRBV5-4	TRBJ1-4	15	TRBD1	CASSWQTGVNEKLFF
.	TRBV7-6	TRBJ2-2	17	TRBD1	CASSLSWGQGNTGELFF
.	TRBV6-1	TRBJ1-5	15	.	CASSETWDTNQPQHF
.	TRBV9	TRBJ2-7	13	TRBD1	CASSQTGAYEQYF
.	TRBV5-4	TRBJ2-1	14	TRBD2	CASSFSGGDNEQFF
.	TRBV6-6	TRBJ2-2	16	TRBD2	CASSFTSGGAVGELFF
.	TRBV5-4	TRBJ2-6	18	.	CASSPRRQDGSGANVLTF
few	TRBV12-2	TRBJ1-5	15	.	CASRLAAGFGQPQHF
.	TRBV5-6	TRBJ1-1	13	.	CASSLGGGREAFF
once	TRBV7-9	TRBJ2-7	12	.	CASNIVGAEQYF
.	TRBV18	TRBJ2-7	14	.	CASSLSTGSYEQYF
.	TRBV5-6	TRBJ2-5	16	TRBD2	CASSNPTSGAGETQYF
.	TRBV5-6	TRBJ2-1	15	.	CASSLPVSSYNEQFF
.	TRBV5-1	TRBJ2-3	14	.	CASSLAGVADTQYF
.	TRBV6-5	TRBJ2-2	14	.	CASRATGNTGELFF
.	TRBV6-5	TRBJ2-1	15	.	CASSYSASSYNEQFF
.	TRBV6-1	TRBJ1-2	12	.	CASSLDSYGYTF
once	TRBV5-5	TRBJ1-2	14	TRBD1	CASSSDRVFHGYTF
.	TRBV2	TRBJ1-2	16	.	CASSPRTASSLYGYTF
.	TRBV2	TRBJ2-3	15	.	CASSVTDYTQMAQYF
.	TRBV9	TRBJ2-1	15	.	CASSRIGSSYNEQFF
.	TRBV9	TRBJ1-1	15	TRBD1	CASRPQGAEDTEAFF
few	TRBV25-1	TRBJ1-2	13	TRBD1	CASSPGQGGGYTF
.	TRBV10-1	TRBJ1-1	15	.	CASRRNTALNTEAFF
few	TRBV2	TRBJ2-3	17	TRBD1	CASSPPSDRGVTDTQYF
.	TRBV7-2	TRBJ2-1	18	TRBD2	CASSRPRESGEAYNEQFF
few	TRBV6-1	TRBJ2-6	15	.	CASSLQASGANVLTF
.	TRBV12-5	TRBJ2-7	12	TRBD1	CASGLRGYEQYF
once	TRBV27	TRBJ2-1	16	TRBD1	CASRILGTGHNNEQFF
.	TRBV5-4	TRBJ2-5	13	TRBD1	CASSQGQQETQYF
many	TRBV6-5	TRBJ1-1	12	.	CASSPRGAEAFF
.	TRBV14	TRBJ1-6	13	.	CASSPEGYSPLHF
.	TRBV30	TRBJ1-3	14	TRBD1	CAWSSGQGRNTIYF
.	TRBV4-2	TRBJ2-7	12	.	CASSRGGYEQYF
few	TRBV27	TRBJ1-6	17	.	CASSLYPGSVGNSPLHF
.	TRBV7-9	TRBJ1-2	15	TRBD1	CASSQGQGPAYGYTF
few	TRBV7-9	TRBJ1-1	14	TRBD1	CASSVTGANTEAFF
.	TRBV5-8	TRBJ1-6	15	.	CASSLEPRVNSPLHF
.	TRBV5-1	TRBJ2-7	18	TRBD2	CASSLPLNPGLTISEQYF
.	TRBV21-1	TRBJ2-1	17	.	CASTLRRDRDPNNEQFF
.	TRBV19	TRBJ1-4	18	TRBD1	CASSIFPTGGAGNEKLFF
.	TRBV4-1	TRBJ2-5	17	TRBD2	CASSLGTSGGVQETQYF
.	TRBV7-9	TRBJ2-7	16	.	CASRQTGARGANEQYF
.	TRBV7-9	TRBJ1-1	14	.	CASSLARANTEAFF